Listed here is a single T cell receptor beta chain. The specificity of this receptor is unknown. Base qualities are missing; no much larger clone stands one base away. The sample's time point, from its label and the paper: approximately 45 days after influenza vaccine administration. From a lookup of the germline V gene (reference sequence), CDR1 and CDR2 are DFQATT and SNEGSKA. Germline trimming: 2 bases from V, 6 bases from J; junction bases outside gene matches: 5. From its cysteine to its phenylalanine, the CDR3 spans 14 amino acids. The sequence is cut down to CDR3 DNA, 42 bases in frame from base 1. The sample comes from a study of response to subunit inactivated influenza vaccine (dated by TCRdb to the late 2010s). As for the study more broadly: Deep quantitative T cell receptor repertoire profiling was used in the study to track responses to a trivalent subunit inactivated influenza vaccine.

Preparation of the library involved RT-PCR. This sample was sequenced with an Illumina HiSeq 2500. TCRdb ran its own pipeline on the public reads, namely fastp trimming at Q25 and MiXCR clone calling, and kept in-frame beta chains. Rows are unified per CDR3 protein, each entry keeping the most common DNA and genes. Recorded for this sample are a few hundred thousand distinct CDR3 sequences; roughly 11% of them occurred a single time. Approximately 12% of the sample is taken by the ten largest. The investigation overall reported the following: It was suggested by the authors that each seasonal influenza vaccination may recruit only a limited number of new T cells.

This TCR was recovered from a man aged 50-59 years who received an inactivated influenza vaccine. Donor details come from another sample of the same person, matched by shared clones. Sequences were derived from PBMCs from blood, sampled roughly 47 days after vaccination. The chain is assembled from TRBV20-1 and TRBJ2-7, and TRBD1 aligns with 12 junction nucleotides. In nucleotide form, the sequence is TGCAGTGCTAGACCGGGACAGGGGGCAAGCGAGCAGTACTTC. This gives the protein CSARPGQGASEQYF.